One sample yielded the 20 T cell receptor beta chains listed below, sequenced in a study of spatial heterogeneity in lung cancer. TCRdb fed the 5' RACE reads into MiXCR, producing one record per CDR3 protein. The sample consists of over 15,000 distinct CDR3 sequences, 6.8% of them appearing once. Regarding time point: sample taken at primary tumor resection. Study-level points and caveats: One measure, the expanded intratumoral alpha and beta TCR count, tracked tumor mutation counts.

Antigens for these TCRs are unknown. This sample comprised lung tumor tissue, obtained at surgery. These receptors were taken from a female donor with early-stage non-small cell lung cancer.

This clonotype occurred many times. The rearrangement joins TRBV2 to TRBJ2-1; TRBD2 might be the D (5 bases). Germline V CDR1 and CDR2: SNHLY, FYNNEI. The CDR3 sequence is 13 residues long. With 8 bases removed from V and 9 bases from J, the gap between germline ends came to 17 bases. This CDR3 reads CASSGQPGGEQFF. CDR3 bases: TGTGCCAGCTCGGGCCAGCCAGGAGGTGAGCAGTTCTTC.

This clonotype has ten or more counts. This chain connects TRBV6-2 or TRBV6-3 to TRBJ2-2, with unresolved D. Germline lookup yields CDR1 MNHEY and CDR2 SVGEGT. Trimming pared 7 bases from V and 6 bases from J, leaving 12 bases between. CDR3 length: 13 residues. The DNA for the CDR3 is TGTGCCAGCACTGAATTGGTGTCCGGGGAGCTGTTTTTT. The encoded protein is CASTELVSGELFF.

The chain is built from TRBV30 and TRBJ2-1; the D gene is possibly TRBD1 (7 bases). CDR3 length: 15 residues. V gave up 0 bases and J gave up 6 bases, with 15 bases separating them. Germline V gene lookup returns CDR1 GTSNPN and CDR2 SVGIG (reference sequence). CDR3 DNA sequence: TGTGCCTGGAGTGTCCCCTCAGGGGGGTTCAATGAGCAGTTCTTC. Its translation: CAWSVPSGGFNEQFF.

Many counts were recorded for this clonotype. The J gene is TRBJ2-3, the V gene TRBV20-1; the match to TRBD1 covers 8 bases. The CDR3 consists of 13 residues. Trimming at V came to 5 bases and at J to 8 bases, leaving 9 bases not matched to a gene. CDR1 is DFQATT, CDR2 SNEGSKA, per germline (reference sequence). CDR3 loop: CSASGQGWGTQYF. The CDR3 region has the DNA TGCAGTGCTTCTGGACAGGGATGGGGTACGCAGTATTTT.

Many counts were recorded for this clonotype. This chain joins TRBV3-1 and TRBJ2-4; D not resolved. Germline V gene lookup returns CDR1 LGHDT and CDR2 YNNKEL (reference sequence). Trimming took 3 bases from V and 0 from J, leaving 12 bases between them. This CDR3 has 16 residues. The CDR3 loop reads CASSHTDHGAKNIQYF. CDR3 DNA: TGTGCCAGCAGCCACACGGACCACGGAGCCAAAAACATTCAGTACTTC.

By sample share, this clonotype is medium-sized. The V and J genes are TRBV7-9 and TRBJ2-5, with D maybe TRBD1 (6 bases). The CDR3 loop spans 13 amino acids. Germline V gene lookup returns CDR1 SEHNR and CDR2 FQNEAQ (reference sequence). Between the trimmed V and J ends, which lost 4 bases and 8 bases, there was a span of 14 bases. DNA for the CDR3: TGTGCCAGCAGCTACCGACAGGACAGTACCCAGTACTTC. Residues: CASSYRQDSTQYF. The variable domain in full, with the rest retrieved from reference TRBV7-9 and TRBJ2-5, is DTGVSQNPRHKITKRGQNVTFRCDPISEHNRLYWYRQTLGQGPEFLTYFQNEAQLEKSRLLSDRFSAERPKGSFSTLEIQRTEQGDSAMYLCASSYRQDSTQYFGPGTRLLVL.

By sample share, this clonotype is medium-sized. V usage is TRBV5-1 and J usage is TRBJ1-1; a possible D gene is TRBD1 (5 bases). V dropped 3 bases and J dropped 1 base, with 13 bases sitting between them. Germline-derived CDR1 and CDR2 are SGHRS and YFSETQ. This CDR3 is built from 15 residues. The CDR3 sequence is CASSSRGRTNTEAFF. The DNA of the CDR3 is TGCGCCAGCAGCTCGAGGGGCCGGACGAACACTGAAGCTTTCTTT.

The chain uses TRBV11-2 and TRBJ2-3, with 11 nucleotides matching TRBD2. This CDR3 comprises 16 residues. Germline CDR1 reads SGHAT; CDR2 reads FQNNGV. Germline trimming cut 3 bases from V and 0 bases from J; bases unmatched to any gene: 2. The DNA for the CDR3 is TGTGCCAGCAGCTTGTTAGCGGGGGGGAGCACAGATACGCAGTATTTT. It is translated as CASSLLAGGSTDTQYF.

This clonotype was seen repeatedly, ten times or more. The gene calls are TRBV4-2 and TRBJ2-2; D possibly corresponds to TRBD1 (6 bases). With 4 bases removed from V and 3 bases from J, the gap between germline ends came to 18 bases. CDR3 length equals 17 residues. Germline CDR1 reads LGHNA; CDR2 reads YNFKEQ. In nucleotides, the CDR3 is TGTGCCAGCAGCCCGAGGGGACAACCCCAGGACACCGGGGAGCTGTTTTTT. It is translated as CASSPRGQPQDTGELFF.

This clonotype was seen only a few times. This rearrangement joins TRBV12-3 or TRBV12-4 to TRBJ1-2, with 11 bases aligning to TRBD1. This CDR3 is built from 15 residues. Losses at the gene ends were 0 bases for V and 7 bases for J; bases not matched to a gene: 4. The chain's CDR3 is CASSLASGTGGGYTF. CDR3 DNA: TGTGCCAGCAGTTTAGCATCCGGGACAGGGGGTGGCTACACCTTC.

This clonotype was observed a few times. The genes are TRBV12-3 or TRBV12-4 and TRBJ2-3, with 11 bases that match TRBD1. The CDR3 loop spans 14 amino acids. The trim removed 8 bases at V and 2 bases at J, leaving 3 bases unmatched. CDR3 DNA: TGTGCCAGCTCTGGACAGGGGGCCACAGATACGCAGTATTTT. Amino acids: CASSGQGATDTQYF.

This clonotype was counted ten times or more. The genes are TRBV6-5 and TRBJ2-2; possible D gene TRBD1, 5 bases. This CDR3 is built from 13 residues. Germline lookup yields CDR1 MNHEY and CDR2 SVGAGI. Trimming left V 7 bases short and J 4 bases short, with 10 bases between. CDR3 amino acids: CASTLTATGELFF. The DNA of the CDR3 is TGTGCCAGCACCCTGACAGCCACCGGGGAGCTGTTTTTT.

This clonotype was detected ten times or more. The J gene is TRBJ1-2, the V gene TRBV6-1; D perhaps matches TRBD1 (5 bases). Trimming shortened V by 7 bases and J by 4 bases, and 10 bases separated the two germline ends. Germline V lookup: CDR1 MNHNS, CDR2 SASEGT. The CDR3 contains 12 residues. This CDR3 is CASNHDSYGYTF. Here the CDR3 DNA reads TGTGCCAGCAACCACGACAGCTATGGCTACACCTTC.

This clonotype was seen at least ten times. This chain links TRBV11-2 with TRBJ2-1, with D perhaps being TRBD1 or TRBD2 (6 bases each). CDR3 length: 12 amino acids. Trimming left V 8 bases short and J 10 bases short, with 15 bases between. Germline V lookup: CDR1 SGHAT, CDR2 FQNNGV. The CDR3 is CASLGGQREQFF. As DNA, the CDR3 is TGTGCCAGCTTGGGGGGCCAGCGGGAGCAGTTCTTC.

Many counts were recorded for this clonotype. The rearrangement links TRBV5-6 to TRBJ2-3; D is undetermined. The CDR3 contains 12 residues. Germline lookup yields CDR1 SGHDT and CDR2 YYEEEE. V was cut by 5 bases and J by 2 bases, with 6 bases left in between. The CDR3 bases are TGTGCCAGCAGGGGAACCACAGATACGCAGTATTTT. It is translated as CASRGTTDTQYF.

This clonotype was detected only a few times. This chain joins TRBV18 and TRBJ2-3, with D uncertain. The germline CDR1 and CDR2 sequences are KGHSH and LQKENI. The CDR3 extends over 15 amino acids. V was shortened by 3 bases and J by 4 bases, with 14 bases between the two germline ends. The CDR3 bases are TGTGCCAGCTCACCCTCGCGAGTCATATCAGATACGCAGTATTTT. Its protein is CASSPSRVISDTQYF.

This clonotype was seen a few times. The chain has TRBV5-1 and TRBJ2-1; TRBD1 or TRBD2 may be the D gene (6 bases each). Trimming left V 5 bases short and J 4 bases short, with 22 bases between. The CDR3 sequence is 17 residues long. The germline V gene encodes CDR1 SGHRS and CDR2 YFSETQ. Here the CDR3 DNA reads TGCGCCAGCAGTCCTACAAGGGCCCCGGGGGCATACAATGAGCAGTTCTTC. Translation: CASSPTRAPGAYNEQFF.

This clonotype was seen ten or more times. CDR3 nucleotides: TGTGCCAGCAGTTACGGGGGACAGGGAAAGACTGAAGCTTTCTTT. Translated: CASSYGGQGKTEAFF. V usage is TRBV6-5 and J usage is TRBJ1-1, with 9 bases fitting TRBD1. The CDR3 contains 15 residues. J was trimmed by 5 bases and V by 2 bases; bases with no gene match: 6. Germline lookup yields CDR1 MNHEY and CDR2 SVGAGI.

The table lists this clonotype with many counts. This sequence joins TRBV5-1 and TRBJ1-4, with a tentative D call TRBD1 (5 bases). The ends were cut back, 4 bases at V and 7 bases at J, with 20 bases in the middle. This CDR3 region has 16 residues. In germline, CDR1 is SGHRS, CDR2 YFSETQ. The CDR3, as DNA: TGCGCCAGCAGCGAAATTCTTTCAGGGTCGACTGAAAAACTGTTTTTT. Translated: CASSEILSGSTEKLFF.

This clonotype has a count of ten or more. This chain joins TRBV9 and TRBJ2-7; 11 bases agree with TRBD2. This CDR3 has 16 residues. V lost 4 bases and J lost 6; bases outside the gene matches: 12. CDR1 and CDR2 (germline): SGDLS, YYNGEE. Here the CDR3 reads CASSITGTSGSFEQYF. The CDR3 DNA reads TGTGCCAGCAGCATCACCGGGACTAGCGGATCTTTCGAGCAGTACTTC.